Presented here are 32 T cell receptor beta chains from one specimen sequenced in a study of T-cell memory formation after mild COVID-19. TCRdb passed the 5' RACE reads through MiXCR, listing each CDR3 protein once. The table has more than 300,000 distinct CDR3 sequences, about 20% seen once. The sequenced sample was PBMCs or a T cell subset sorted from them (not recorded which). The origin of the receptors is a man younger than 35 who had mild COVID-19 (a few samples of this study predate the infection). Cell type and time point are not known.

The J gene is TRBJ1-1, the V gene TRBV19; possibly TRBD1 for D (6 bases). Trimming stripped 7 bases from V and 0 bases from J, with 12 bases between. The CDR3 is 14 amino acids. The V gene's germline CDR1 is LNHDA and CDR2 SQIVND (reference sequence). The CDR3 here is CASIDRRLNTEAFF. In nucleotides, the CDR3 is TGTGCCAGTATCGACAGGAGATTGAACACTGAAGCTTTCTTT.

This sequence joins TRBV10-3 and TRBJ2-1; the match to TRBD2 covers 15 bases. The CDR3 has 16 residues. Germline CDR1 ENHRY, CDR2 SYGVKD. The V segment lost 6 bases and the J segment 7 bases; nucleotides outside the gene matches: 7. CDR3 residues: CAISRTSGGAPNEQFF. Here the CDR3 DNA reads TGTGCCATCAGCAGGACTAGCGGGGGGGCCCCTAATGAGCAGTTCTTC.

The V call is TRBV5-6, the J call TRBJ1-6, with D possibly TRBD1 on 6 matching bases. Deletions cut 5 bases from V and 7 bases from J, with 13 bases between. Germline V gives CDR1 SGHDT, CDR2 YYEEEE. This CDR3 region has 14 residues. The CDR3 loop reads CASSQGFLNSPLHF. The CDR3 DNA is TGTGCCAGCAGTCAGGGGTTCCTGAATTCACCCCTCCACTTT.

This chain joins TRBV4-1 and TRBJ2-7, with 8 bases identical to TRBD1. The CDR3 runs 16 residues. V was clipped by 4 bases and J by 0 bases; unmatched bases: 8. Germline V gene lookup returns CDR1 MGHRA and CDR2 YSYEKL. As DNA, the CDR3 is TGCGCCAGCAGCCCTGGCCGGGACAGGAGCTCCTACGAGCAGTACGTC. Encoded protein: CASSPGRDRSSYEQYV.

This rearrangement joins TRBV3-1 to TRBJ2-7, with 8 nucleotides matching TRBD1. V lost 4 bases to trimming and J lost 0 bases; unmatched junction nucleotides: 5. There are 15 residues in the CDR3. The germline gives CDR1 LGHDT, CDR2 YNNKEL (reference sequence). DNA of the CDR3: TGTGCCAGCAGCCGGAAGGGACAGGTCTCCTACGAGCAGTACTTC. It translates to CASSRKGQVSYEQYF.

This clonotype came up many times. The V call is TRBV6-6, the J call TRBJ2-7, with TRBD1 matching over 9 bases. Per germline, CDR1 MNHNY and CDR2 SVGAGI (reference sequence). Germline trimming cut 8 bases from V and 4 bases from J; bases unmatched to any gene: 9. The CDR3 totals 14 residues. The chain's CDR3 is CASFRPGQGYEQYF. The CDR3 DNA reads TGTGCCAGCTTTCGCCCGGGACAGGGTTACGAGCAGTACTTC.

In DNA form, the CDR3 reads TGTGCCAGCAGCTCCCCGGTTGGCAGAGAGTACCAAGAGACCCAGTACTTC. This sequence encodes CASSSPVGREYQETQYF. The chain recombines TRBV7-9 with TRBJ2-5; no clear D. V was cut by 4 bases and J by 0 bases, with 18 bases left in between. From germline, CDR1 is SEHNR and CDR2 FQNEAQ (reference sequence). The CDR3 runs 17 residues.

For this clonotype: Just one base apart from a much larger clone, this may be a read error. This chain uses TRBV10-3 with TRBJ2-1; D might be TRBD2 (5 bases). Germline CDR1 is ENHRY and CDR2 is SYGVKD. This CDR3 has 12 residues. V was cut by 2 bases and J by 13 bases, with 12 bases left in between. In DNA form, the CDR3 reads TGTGCCATCAGTGAGACCGGGGTTGACCAGTTCTTC. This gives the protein CAISETGVDQFF.

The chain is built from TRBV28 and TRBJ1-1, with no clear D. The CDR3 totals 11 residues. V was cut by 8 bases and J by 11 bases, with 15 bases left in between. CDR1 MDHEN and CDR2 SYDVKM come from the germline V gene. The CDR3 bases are TGTGCCAGCTCAAACGGGGTTTCGGCTTTCTTT. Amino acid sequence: CASSNGVSAFF. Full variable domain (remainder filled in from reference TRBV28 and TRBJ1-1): DVKVTQSSRYLVKRTGEKVFLECVQDMDHENMFWYRQDPGLGLRLIYFSYDVKMKEKGDIPEGYSVSREKKERFSLILESASTNQTSMYLCASSNGVSAFFGQGTRLTVV.

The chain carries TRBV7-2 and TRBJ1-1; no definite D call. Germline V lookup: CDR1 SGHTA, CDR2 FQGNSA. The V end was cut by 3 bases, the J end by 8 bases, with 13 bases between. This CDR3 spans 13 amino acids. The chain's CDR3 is CASSLRDYKEAFF. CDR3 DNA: TGTGCCAGCAGCTTGCGGGATTATAAAGAAGCTTTCTTT.

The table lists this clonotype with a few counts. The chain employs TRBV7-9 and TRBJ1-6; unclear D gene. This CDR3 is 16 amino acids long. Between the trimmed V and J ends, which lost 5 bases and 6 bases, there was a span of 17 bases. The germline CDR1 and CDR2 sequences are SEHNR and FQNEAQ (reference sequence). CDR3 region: CASSHPGRTINSPLHF. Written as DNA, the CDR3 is TGTGCCAGCAGCCATCCGGGCCGAACTATTAATTCACCCCTCCACTTT.

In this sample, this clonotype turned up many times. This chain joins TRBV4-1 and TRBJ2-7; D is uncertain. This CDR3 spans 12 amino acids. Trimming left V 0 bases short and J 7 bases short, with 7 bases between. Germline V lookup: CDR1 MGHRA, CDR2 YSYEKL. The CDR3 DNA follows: TGCGCCAGCAGCCAAGAAGTAGGGGAGCAGTACTTC. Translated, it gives CASSQEVGEQYF.

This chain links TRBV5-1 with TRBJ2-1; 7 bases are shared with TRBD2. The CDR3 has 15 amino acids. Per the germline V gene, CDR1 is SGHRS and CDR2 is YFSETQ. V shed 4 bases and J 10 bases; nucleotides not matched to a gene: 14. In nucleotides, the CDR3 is TGCGCCAGCAGCGGGAGGGAGGTCCCAATCAGGGAGCAGTTCTTC. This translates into CASSGREVPIREQFF.

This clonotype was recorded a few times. CDR3 nucleotide sequence: TGCGCCAGCAGCCAAGTTTTCGTCGGGGAGACCCAGTACTTC. This translates into CASSQVFVGETQYF. The chain combines TRBV4-1 with TRBJ2-5, with D hard to call. Germline CDR1 MGHRA, CDR2 YSYEKL. CDR3 size: 14 residues. The germline V and J ends were trimmed by 1 base and 5 bases, with 11 bases remaining between them.

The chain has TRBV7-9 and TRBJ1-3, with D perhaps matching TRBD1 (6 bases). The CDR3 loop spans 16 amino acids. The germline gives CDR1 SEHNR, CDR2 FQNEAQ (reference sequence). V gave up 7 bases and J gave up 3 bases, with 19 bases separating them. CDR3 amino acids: CASTEGGPAFGNTIYF. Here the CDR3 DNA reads TGTGCCAGCACGGAGGGGGGCCCGGCTTTTGGAAACACCATATATTTT.

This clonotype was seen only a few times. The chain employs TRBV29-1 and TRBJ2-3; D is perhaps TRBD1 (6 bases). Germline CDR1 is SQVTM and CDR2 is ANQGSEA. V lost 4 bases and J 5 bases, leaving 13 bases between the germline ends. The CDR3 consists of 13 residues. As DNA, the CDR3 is TGCAGCGTTGGCCAACTCAGGGGAGATACGCAGTATTTT. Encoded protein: CSVGQLRGDTQYF.

The CDR3 spells CASSVGTGVNEQFF. Written as DNA, the CDR3 is TGTGCCAGCAGCGTAGGGACAGGGGTCAATGAGCAGTTCTTC. V is TRBV9 and J is TRBJ2-1; 9 bases align to TRBD1. After removal of 0 bases from V and 6 bases from J, the junction contained 1 base not matched to a gene. Germline values: CDR1 SGDLS, CDR2 YYNGEE. The CDR3 runs 14 residues.

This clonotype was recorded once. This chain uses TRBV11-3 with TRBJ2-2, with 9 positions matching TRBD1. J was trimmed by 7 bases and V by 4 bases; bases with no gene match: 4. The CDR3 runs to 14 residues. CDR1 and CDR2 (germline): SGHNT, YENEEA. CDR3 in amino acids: CASSSGQGNGELFF. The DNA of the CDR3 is TGTGCCAGCAGCTCGGGACAGGGCAACGGGGAGCTGTTTTTT.

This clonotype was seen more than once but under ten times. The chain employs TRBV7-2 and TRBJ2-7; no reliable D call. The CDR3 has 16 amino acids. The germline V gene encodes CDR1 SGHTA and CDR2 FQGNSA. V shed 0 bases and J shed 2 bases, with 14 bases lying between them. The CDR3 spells CASSLASGLRTYEQYF. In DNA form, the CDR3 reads TGTGCCAGCAGCTTAGCTTCCGGGCTCAGGACCTACGAGCAGTACTTC.

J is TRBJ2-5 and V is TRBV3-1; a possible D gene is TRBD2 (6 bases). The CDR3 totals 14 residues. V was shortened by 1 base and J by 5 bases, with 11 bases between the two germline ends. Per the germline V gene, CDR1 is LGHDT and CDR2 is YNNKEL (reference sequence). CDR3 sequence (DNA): TGTGCCAGCAGCCAAGGCGGCCGGGGGGAGACCCAGTACTTC. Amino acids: CASSQGGRGETQYF.

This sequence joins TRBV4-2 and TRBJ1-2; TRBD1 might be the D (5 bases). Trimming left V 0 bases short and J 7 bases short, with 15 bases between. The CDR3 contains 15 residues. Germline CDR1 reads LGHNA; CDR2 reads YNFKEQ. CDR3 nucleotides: TGTGCCAGCAGCCAAGAACGGGGGTTAATAGCTGGCTACACCTTC. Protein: CASSQERGLIAGYTF.

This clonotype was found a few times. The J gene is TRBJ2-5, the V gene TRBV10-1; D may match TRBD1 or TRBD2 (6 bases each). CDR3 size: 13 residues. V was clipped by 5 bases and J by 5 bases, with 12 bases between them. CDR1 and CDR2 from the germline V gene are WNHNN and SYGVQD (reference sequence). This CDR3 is CASSRGGHETQYF. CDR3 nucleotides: TGCGCCAGCAGTCGTGGGGGGCACGAGACCCAGTACTTC.

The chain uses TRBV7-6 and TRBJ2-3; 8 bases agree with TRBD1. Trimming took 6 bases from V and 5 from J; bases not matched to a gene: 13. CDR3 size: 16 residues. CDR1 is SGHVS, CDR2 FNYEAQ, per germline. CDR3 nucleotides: TGTGCCAGCAGAAAAACGACAGGGGCGCAAGTAGATACGCAGTATTTT. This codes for CASRKTTGAQVDTQYF.

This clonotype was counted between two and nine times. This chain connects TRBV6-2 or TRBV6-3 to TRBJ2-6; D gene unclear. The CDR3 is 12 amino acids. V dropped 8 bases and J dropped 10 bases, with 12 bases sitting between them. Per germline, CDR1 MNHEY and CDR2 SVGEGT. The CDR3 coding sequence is TGTGCCAGCCTTTCGGACGGAAACGTCCTGACTTTC. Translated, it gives CASLSDGNVLTF.

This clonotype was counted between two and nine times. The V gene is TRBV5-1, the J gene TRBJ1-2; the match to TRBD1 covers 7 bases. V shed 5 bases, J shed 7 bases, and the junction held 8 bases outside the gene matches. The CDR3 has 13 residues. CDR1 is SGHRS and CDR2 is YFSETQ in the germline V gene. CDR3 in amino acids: CASRTDDRAGYTF. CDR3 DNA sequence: TGCGCCAGCAGGACCGACGACAGGGCTGGCTACACCTTC.

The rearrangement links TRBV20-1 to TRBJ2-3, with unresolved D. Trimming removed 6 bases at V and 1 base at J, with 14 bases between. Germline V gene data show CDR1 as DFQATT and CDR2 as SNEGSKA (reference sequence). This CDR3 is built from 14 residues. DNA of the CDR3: TGCAGTGCACCGGGCCTAAGTGGCACAGATACGCAGTATTTT. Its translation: CSAPGLSGTDTQYF.

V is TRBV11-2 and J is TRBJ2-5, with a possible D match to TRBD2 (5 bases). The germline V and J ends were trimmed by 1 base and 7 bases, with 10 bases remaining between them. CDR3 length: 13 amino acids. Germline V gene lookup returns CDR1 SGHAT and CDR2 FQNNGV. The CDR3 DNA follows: TGTGCCAGCAGCTTAGCGAGCGGAGGGACCCAGTACTTC. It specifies CASSLASGGTQYF.

The chain's CDR3 is CASHTDSQGDTQYF. The CDR3 DNA reads TGTGCCAGCCATACGGACTCTCAGGGAGATACGCAGTATTTT. The chain joins TRBV28 to TRBJ2-3; D tentatively reads TRBD1 or TRBD2 (5 bases each). The CDR3 runs to 14 residues. V lost 8 bases, J lost 5 bases, and 17 bases lay in between. Germline-derived CDR1 and CDR2 are MDHEN and SYDVKM.

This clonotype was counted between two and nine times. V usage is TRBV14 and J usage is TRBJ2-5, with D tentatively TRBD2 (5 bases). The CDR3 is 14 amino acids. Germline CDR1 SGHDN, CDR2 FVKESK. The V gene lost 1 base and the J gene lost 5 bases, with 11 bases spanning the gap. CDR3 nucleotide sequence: TGTGCCAGCAGCCAAGCTTCCCGGAGGGAGACCCAGTACTTC. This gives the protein CASSQASRRETQYF.

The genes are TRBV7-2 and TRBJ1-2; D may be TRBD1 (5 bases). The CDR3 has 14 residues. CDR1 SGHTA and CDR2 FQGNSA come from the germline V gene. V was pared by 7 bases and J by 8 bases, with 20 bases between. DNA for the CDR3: TGTGCCAGCACCATCTCAATCGGAGGGGCCGGCTACACCTTC. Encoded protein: CASTISIGGAGYTF.

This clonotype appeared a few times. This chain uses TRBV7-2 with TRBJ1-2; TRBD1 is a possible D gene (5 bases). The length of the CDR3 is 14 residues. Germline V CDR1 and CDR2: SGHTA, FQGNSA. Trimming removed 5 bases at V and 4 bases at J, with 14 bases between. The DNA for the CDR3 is TGTGCCAGCAGCCCTGGGACTTCCTCCTATGGCTACACCTTC. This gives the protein CASSPGTSSYGYTF.

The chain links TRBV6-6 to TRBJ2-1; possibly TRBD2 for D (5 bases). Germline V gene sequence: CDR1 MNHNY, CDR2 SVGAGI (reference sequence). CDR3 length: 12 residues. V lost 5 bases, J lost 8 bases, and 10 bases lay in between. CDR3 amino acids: CASSRLGDEQFF. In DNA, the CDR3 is TGTGCCAGCAGTCGCCTCGGGGATGAGCAGTTCTTC.